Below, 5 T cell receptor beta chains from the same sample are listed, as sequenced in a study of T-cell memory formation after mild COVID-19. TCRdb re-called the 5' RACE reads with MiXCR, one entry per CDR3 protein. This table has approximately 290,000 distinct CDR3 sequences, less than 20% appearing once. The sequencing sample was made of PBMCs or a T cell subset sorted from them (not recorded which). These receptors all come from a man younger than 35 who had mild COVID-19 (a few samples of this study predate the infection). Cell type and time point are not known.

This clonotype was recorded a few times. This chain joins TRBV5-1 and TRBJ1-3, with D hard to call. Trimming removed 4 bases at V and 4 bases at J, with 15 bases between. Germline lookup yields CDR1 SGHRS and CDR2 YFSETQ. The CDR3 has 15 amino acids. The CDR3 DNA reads TGCGCCAGCAGCCCTGAGACCAGGCGGGGAAACACCATATATTTT. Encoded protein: CASSPETRRGNTIYF. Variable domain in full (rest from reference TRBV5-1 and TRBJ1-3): KAGVTQTPRYLIKTRGQQVTLSCSPISGHRSVSWYQQTPGQGLQFLFEYFSETQRNKGNFPGRFSGRQFSNSRSEMNVSTLELGDSALYLCASSPETRRGNTIYFGEGSWLTVV.

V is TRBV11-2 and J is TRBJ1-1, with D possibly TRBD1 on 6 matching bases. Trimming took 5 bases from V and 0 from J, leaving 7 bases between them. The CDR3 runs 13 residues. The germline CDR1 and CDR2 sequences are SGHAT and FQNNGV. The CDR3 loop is CASSGTMNTEAFF. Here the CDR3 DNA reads TGTGCCAGCAGCGGGACAATGAACACTGAAGCTTTCTTT.

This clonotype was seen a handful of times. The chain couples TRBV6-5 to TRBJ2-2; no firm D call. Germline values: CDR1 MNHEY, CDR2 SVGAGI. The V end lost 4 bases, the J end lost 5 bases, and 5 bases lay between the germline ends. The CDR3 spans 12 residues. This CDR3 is CASSLQTGELFF. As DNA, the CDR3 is TGTGCCAGCAGTTTGCAGACCGGGGAGCTGTTTTTT.

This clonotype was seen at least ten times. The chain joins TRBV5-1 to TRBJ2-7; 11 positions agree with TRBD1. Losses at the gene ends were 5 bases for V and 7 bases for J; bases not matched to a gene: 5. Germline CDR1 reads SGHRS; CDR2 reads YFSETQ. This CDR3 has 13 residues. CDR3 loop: CASRWTGGREQYF. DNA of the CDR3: TGCGCCAGCAGGTGGACAGGGGGCAGGGAGCAGTACTTC.

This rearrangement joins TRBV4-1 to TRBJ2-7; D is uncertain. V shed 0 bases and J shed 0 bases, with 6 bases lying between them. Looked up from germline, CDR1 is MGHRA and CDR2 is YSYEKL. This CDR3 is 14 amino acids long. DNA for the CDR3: TGCGCCAGCAGCCAAGAAGCCCGCTCCTACGAGCAGTACGTC. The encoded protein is CASSQEARSYEQYV.